One sample yielded the 15 T cell receptor beta chains listed below, sequenced in a study of CD8 T cells in ankylosing spondylitis. Study-wide results and limits: There was a TCR beta motif, made of 7 or 8 highly homologous variants, that appeared characteristic of ankylosing spondylitis blood.

These TCRs' antigens remain unknown. TCRdb reprocessed the 5' RACE reads with MiXCR, giving one entry per CDR3 protein. The data hold over 400,000 distinct CDR3 sequences, with approximately 26% observed a single time. Input material: blood, either unsorted or a sorted T cell fraction (not recorded which). These receptors were taken from a male donor with ankylosing spondylitis.

In its sample, this clonotype was seen a few times. The chain uses TRBV25-1 and TRBJ2-1; no firm D call. The germline gives CDR1 MGHDK, CDR2 SYGVNS. CDR3 size: 14 residues. Trimming pared 3 bases from V and 8 bases from J, leaving 14 bases between. The CDR3 protein is CASSDIGRVYEQFF. Written as DNA, the CDR3 is TGTGCCAGCAGTGATATCGGCAGAGTATATGAGCAGTTCTTC.

This clonotype showed up just a few times. The chain is built from TRBV6-5 and TRBJ2-7; D gene ambiguous. The germline V and J ends were trimmed by 3 bases and 0 bases, with 6 bases remaining between them. This CDR3 comprises 13 residues. The V gene's germline CDR1 is MNHEY and CDR2 SVGAGI. The CDR3 sequence is CASSYRSSYEQYF. The CDR3 nucleotides are TGTGCCAGCAGTTATAGGAGCTCCTACGAGCAGTACTTC.

The CDR3 region is CSARSLAALWDEQYV. The CDR3 nucleotides are TGCAGTGCCAGAAGCCTAGCGGCTCTATGGGACGAGCAGTACGTC. The chain couples TRBV20-1 to TRBJ2-7; 7 bases match TRBD2. Germline assignment: CDR1 DFQATT and CDR2 SNEGSKA (reference sequence). Germline trimming cut 6 bases from V and 5 bases from J; bases unmatched to any gene: 16. The CDR3 is 15 residues long.

In its sample, this clonotype was seen a few times. The V and J genes are TRBV6-1 and TRBJ1-1, with a weak D call TRBD1 (6 bases). The germline V and J ends were trimmed by 8 bases and 0 bases, with 13 bases remaining between them. CDR1 and CDR2 from the germline V gene are MNHNS and SASEGT. CDR3 size: 14 residues. The CDR3, as DNA: TGTGCCAGCGAGAGGCAGGGGATGAACACTGAAGCTTTCTTT. Translated: CASERQGMNTEAFF.

This chain connects TRBV3-1 to TRBJ2-6; unclear D gene. This CDR3 region has 13 residues. Germline V CDR1 and CDR2: LGHDT, YNNKEL (reference sequence). Trimming left V 3 bases short and J 9 bases short, with 9 bases between. CDR3 in DNA: TGTGCCAGCAGCCAGACCGGGCGCAACGTCCTGACTTTC. Protein sequence: CASSQTGRNVLTF.

The chain joins TRBV10-3 to TRBJ1-1; 7 positions agree with TRBD1. The V and J ends lost 7 bases and 5 bases, in that order; junction bases with no gene match: 7. The CDR3 extends over 13 amino acids. Germline CDR1 reads ENHRY; CDR2 reads SYGVKD. The chain's CDR3 is CAINRQGGTEAFF. The CDR3, as DNA: TGTGCCATCAACCGACAGGGAGGTACTGAAGCTTTCTTT.

This chain links TRBV10-3 with TRBJ2-7; D may match TRBD1 or TRBD2 (5 bases each). Germline CDR1 reads ENHRY; CDR2 reads SYGVKD. CDR3 length: 15 residues. V dropped 2 bases and J dropped 0 bases, with 11 bases sitting between them. CDR3 region: CAISETGASSYEQYF. The CDR3 DNA is TGTGCCATCAGTGAGACCGGGGCAAGCTCCTACGAGCAGTACTTC.

The CDR3 loop is CASSPGGSFTRNTEAFF. The CDR3 region has the DNA TGTGCCAGCAGCCCCGGCGGGAGTTTCACCAGGAACACTGAAGCTTTCTTT. V and J are TRBV12-3 or TRBV12-4 and TRBJ1-1; D is ambiguous. The V and J ends lost 6 bases and 1 base respectively, with 21 bases between them. The CDR3 extends over 17 amino acids.

The sample holds a few counts of this clonotype. The chain recombines TRBV9 with TRBJ2-2, with D perhaps TRBD2 (5 bases). V dropped 7 bases and J dropped 4 bases, with 11 bases sitting between them. CDR3 length: 13 residues. CDR1 and CDR2 from the germline V gene are SGDLS and YYNGEE. CDR3 residues: CASQRGGTGELFF. The CDR3 nucleotides read TGTGCCAGCCAGAGAGGAGGCACCGGGGAGCTGTTTTTT.

This clonotype was observed a few times. The chain combines TRBV20-1 with TRBJ1-4; D is uncertain. The CDR3 is 13 amino acids. The germline gives CDR1 DFQATT, CDR2 SNEGSKA (reference sequence). Trimming left V 3 bases short and J 5 bases short, with 10 bases between. CDR3 residues: CSASFTVNEKLFF. The DNA of the CDR3 is TGCAGTGCTAGTTTTACAGTAAATGAAAAACTGTTTTTT.

The V call is TRBV20-1, the J call TRBJ2-5; 7 positions agree with TRBD2. The CDR3 runs 16 residues. V trimming: 0 bases; J trimming: 4 bases; junction bases outside the gene matches: 11. CDR1 is DFQATT, CDR2 SNEGSKA, per germline (reference sequence). The CDR3 DNA sequence: TGCAGTGCTAGAGAAGTGGGAGGGCCCCTAAGAGAGACCCAGTACTTC. This gives the protein CSAREVGGPLRETQYF.

The V gene is TRBV5-1, the J gene TRBJ2-2; 8 positions agree with TRBD2. The V gene's germline CDR1 is SGHRS and CDR2 YFSETQ. V lost 1 base and J lost 2; bases outside the gene matches: 7. The CDR3 extends over 17 amino acids. The CDR3 DNA follows: TGCGCCAGCAGCTTGAATTTACTAGCGGATAACACCGGGGAGCTGTTTTTT. Translating gives CASSLNLLADNTGELFF.

This clonotype was picked up a small number of times. The chain is built from TRBV20-1 and TRBJ2-1; D is perhaps TRBD2 (6 bases). In germline, CDR1 is DFQATT, CDR2 SNEGSKA (reference sequence). The CDR3 is made up of 17 amino acids. V lost 0 bases and J lost 2, with 17 bases in between. The CDR3 nucleotides read TGCAGTGCTAGAGACCTTAGGACTACCACACCCTACAATGAGCAGTTCTTC. Protein product: CSARDLRTTTPYNEQFF.

The V and J genes are TRBV3-1 and TRBJ2-5; perhaps TRBD1 as D (6 bases). Germline V gene sequence: CDR1 LGHDT, CDR2 YNNKEL (reference sequence). The CDR3 has 15 residues. V was shortened by 2 bases and J by 4 bases, with 14 bases between the two germline ends. The CDR3 sequence is CASSQFRGFGETQYF. For the CDR3, the DNA is TGTGCCAGCAGCCAATTCAGGGGATTTGGAGAGACCCAGTACTTC.

V is TRBV6-1 and J is TRBJ2-2; D is possibly TRBD1 or TRBD2 (5 bases each). CDR1 is MNHNS, CDR2 SASEGT, per germline. V was shortened by 11 bases and J by 2 bases, with 12 bases between the two germline ends. The CDR3 loop spans 13 amino acids. This CDR3 reads CAPRDHNTGELFF. The CDR3 DNA reads TGTGCCCCTCGGGACCATAACACCGGGGAGCTGTTTTTT.